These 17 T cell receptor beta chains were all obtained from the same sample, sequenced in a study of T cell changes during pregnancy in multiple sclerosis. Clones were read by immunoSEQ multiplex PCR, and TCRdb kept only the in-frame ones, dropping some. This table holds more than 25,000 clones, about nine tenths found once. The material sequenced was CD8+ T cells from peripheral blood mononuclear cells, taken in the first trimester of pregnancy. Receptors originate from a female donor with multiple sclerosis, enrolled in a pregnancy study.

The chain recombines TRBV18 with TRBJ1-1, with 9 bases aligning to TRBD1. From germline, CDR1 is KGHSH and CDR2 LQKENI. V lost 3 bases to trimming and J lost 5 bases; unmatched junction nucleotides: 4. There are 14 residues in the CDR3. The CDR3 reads CASSPAGTGTEAFF. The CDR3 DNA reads TGTGCCAGCTCACCGGCCGGGACAGGGACTGAAGCTTTCTTT.

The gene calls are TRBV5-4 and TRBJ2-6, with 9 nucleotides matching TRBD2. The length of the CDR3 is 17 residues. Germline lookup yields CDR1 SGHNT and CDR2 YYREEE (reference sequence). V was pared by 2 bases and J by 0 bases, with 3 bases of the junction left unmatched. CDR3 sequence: CASSFGTSSSGANVLTF. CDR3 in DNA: TGTGCCAGCAGCTTCGGGACTAGCAGCTCTGGGGCCAACGTCCTGACTTTC.

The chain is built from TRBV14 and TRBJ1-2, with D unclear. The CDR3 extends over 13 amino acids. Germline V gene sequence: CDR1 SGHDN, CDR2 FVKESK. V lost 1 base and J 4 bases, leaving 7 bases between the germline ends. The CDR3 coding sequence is TGTGCCAGCAGCCAAGTGGCGGGCTATGGCTACACCTTC. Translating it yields CASSQVAGYGYTF.

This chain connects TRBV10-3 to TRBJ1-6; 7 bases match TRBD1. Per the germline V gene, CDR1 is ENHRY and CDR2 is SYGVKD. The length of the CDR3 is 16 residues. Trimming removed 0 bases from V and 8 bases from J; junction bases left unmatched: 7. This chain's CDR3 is CAISESATGWYSPLHF. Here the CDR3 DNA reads TGTGCCATCAGTGAGTCTGCGACAGGGTGGTATTCACCCCTCCACTTT.

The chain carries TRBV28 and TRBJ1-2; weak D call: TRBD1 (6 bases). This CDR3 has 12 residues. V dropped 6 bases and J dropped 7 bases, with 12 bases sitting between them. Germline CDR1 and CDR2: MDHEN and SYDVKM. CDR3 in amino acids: CASRPDSIGYTF. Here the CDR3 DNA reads TGTGCCAGCAGGCCGGACAGTATTGGCTACACCTTC.

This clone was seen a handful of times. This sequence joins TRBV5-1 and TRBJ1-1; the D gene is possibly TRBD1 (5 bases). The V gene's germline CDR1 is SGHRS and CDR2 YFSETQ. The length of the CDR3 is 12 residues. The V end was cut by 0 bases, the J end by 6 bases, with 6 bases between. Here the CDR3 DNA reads TGCGCCAGCAGCTTGGGGACACCTGAAGCTTTCTTT. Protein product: CASSLGTPEAFF.

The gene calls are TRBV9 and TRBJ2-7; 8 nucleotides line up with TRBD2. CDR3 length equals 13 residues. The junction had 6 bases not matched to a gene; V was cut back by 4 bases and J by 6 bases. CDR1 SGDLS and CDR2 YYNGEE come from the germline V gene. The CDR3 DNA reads TGTGCCAGCAGCCCCGGGGGGGCTGGCGAGCAGTACTTC. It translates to CASSPGGAGEQYF.

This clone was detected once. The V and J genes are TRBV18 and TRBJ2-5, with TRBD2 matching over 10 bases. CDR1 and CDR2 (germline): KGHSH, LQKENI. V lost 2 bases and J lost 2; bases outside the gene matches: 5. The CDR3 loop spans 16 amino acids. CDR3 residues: CASSPTSGDRQETQYF. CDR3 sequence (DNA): TGTGCCAGCTCACCAACTAGCGGGGATAGACAAGAGACCCAGTACTTC.

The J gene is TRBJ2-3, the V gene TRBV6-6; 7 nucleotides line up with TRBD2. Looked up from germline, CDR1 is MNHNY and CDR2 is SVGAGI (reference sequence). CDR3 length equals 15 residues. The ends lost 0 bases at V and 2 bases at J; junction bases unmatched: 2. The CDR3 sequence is CASSYSSGYTDTQYF. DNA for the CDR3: TGTGCCAGCAGTTACTCTAGCGGGTACACAGATACGCAGTATTTT.

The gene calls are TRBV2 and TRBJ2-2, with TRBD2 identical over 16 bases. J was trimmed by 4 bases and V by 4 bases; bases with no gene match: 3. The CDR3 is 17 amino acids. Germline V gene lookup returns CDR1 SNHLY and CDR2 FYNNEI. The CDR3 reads CASSAGLAGGPTGELFF. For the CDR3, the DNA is TGTGCCAGCAGTGCGGGACTAGCGGGAGGGCCCACCGGGGAGCTGTTTTTT.

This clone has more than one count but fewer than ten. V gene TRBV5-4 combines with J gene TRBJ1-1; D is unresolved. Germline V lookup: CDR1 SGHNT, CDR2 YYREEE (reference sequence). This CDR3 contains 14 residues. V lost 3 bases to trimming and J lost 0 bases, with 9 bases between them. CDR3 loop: CASSSPGLNTEAFF. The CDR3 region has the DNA TGTGCCAGCAGCTCCCCGGGATTGAACACTGAAGCTTTCTTT.

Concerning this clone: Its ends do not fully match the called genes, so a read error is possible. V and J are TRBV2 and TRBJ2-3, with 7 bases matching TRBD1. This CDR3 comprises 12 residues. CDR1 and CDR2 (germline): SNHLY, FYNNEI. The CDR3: CASTIRDRYAVF. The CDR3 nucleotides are TGTGCCAGCACAATTAGGGACAGATACGCAGTATTT.

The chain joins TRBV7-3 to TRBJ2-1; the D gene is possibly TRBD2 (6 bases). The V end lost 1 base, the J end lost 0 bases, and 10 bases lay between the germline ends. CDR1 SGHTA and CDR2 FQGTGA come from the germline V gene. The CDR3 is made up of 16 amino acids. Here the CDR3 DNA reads TGTGCCAGCAGCTTAAGCACCGGGAGCTCCTACAATGAGCAGTTCTTC. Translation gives CASSLSTGSSYNEQFF. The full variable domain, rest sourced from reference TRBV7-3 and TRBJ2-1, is GAGVSQTPSNKVTEKGKYVELRCDPISGHTALYWYRQSLGQGPEFLIYFQGTGAADDSGLPNDRFFAVRPEGSVSTLKIQRTERGDSAVYLCASSLSTGSSYNEQFFGPGTRLTVL.

The CDR3 reads CASSSPGVSTDTQYF. CDR3 sequence (DNA): TGTGCCAGCAGTTCCCCCGGGGTCTCCACAGATACGCAGTATTTT. The rearrangement joins TRBV7-9 to TRBJ2-3; perhaps TRBD2 as D (5 bases). The germline V gene encodes CDR1 SEHNR and CDR2 FQNEAQ (reference sequence). The CDR3 has 15 residues. V lost 6 bases, J lost 2 bases, and 15 bases lay in between.

CDR3 residues: CASSQVINQPQHF. For the CDR3, the DNA is TGCGCCAGCAGCCAAGTTATTAATCAGCCCCAGCATTTT. The chain carries TRBV4-3 and TRBJ1-5; D remains unclear. Trimming cost V 1 base and J 4 bases, with 5 bases left between them. Germline assignment: CDR1 LGHNA and CDR2 YSLEER. The CDR3 length is 13 residues.

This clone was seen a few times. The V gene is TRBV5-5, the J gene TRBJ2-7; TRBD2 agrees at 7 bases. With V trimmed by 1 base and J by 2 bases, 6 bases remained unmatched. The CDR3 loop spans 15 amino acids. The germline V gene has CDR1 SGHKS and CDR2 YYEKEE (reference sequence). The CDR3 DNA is TGTGCCAGCAGCTTGAGGTCGGGGGGAACCTACGAGCAGTACTTC. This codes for CASSLRSGGTYEQYF.

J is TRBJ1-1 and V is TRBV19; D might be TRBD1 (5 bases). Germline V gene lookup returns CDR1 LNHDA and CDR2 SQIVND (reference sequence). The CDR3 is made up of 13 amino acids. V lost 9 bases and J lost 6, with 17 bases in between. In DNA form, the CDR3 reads TGTGCCAGCCGAAGTCTTAACAGGCCTGAAGCTTTCTTT. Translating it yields CASRSLNRPEAFF. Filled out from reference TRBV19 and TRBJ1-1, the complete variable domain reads DGGITQSPKYLFRKEGQNVTLSCEQNLNHDAMYWYRQDPGQGLRLIYYSQIVNDFQKGDIAEGYSVSREKKESFPLTVTSAQKNPTAFYLCASRSLNRPEAFFGQGTRLTVV.